These 31 T cell receptor beta chains were all obtained from the same sample, sequenced in a study of cytomegalovirus exposure and HLA in healthy donors. The PCR was carried out with 60 Vbeta primers and 13 Jbeta primers. The table came from immunoSEQ multiplex PCR; TCRdb's copy has only in-frame clones and leaves some out. Altogether approximately 120,000 clones are present, less than 70% being singletons, with the ten largest covering roughly 5.5%. The sequencing input was PBMCs. The source is a woman in her 70s in good health and CMV-seropositive.

The gene calls are TRBV4-2 and TRBJ2-1; 11 bases line up with TRBD2. The junction had 4 bases not matched to a gene; V was cut back by 0 bases and J by 6 bases. Germline assignment: CDR1 LGHNA and CDR2 YNFKEQ. The length of the CDR3 is 16 residues. In DNA form, the CDR3 reads TGTGCCAGCAGCCAAGATCTAGCGGGGGGAATCAATGAGCAGTTCTTC. Translated, it gives CASSQDLAGGINEQFF.

The V gene is TRBV7-6, the J gene TRBJ2-3, with TRBD1 matching over 8 bases. CDR3 size: 14 residues. Trimming took 5 bases from V and 5 from J; bases not matched to a gene: 6. In germline, CDR1 is SGHVS, CDR2 FNYEAQ. The CDR3 loop is CASSLRDRGDTQYF. DNA for the CDR3: TGTGCCAGCAGCCTCCGCGACAGGGGAGATACGCAGTATTTT. The variable domain in full, completed from reference TRBV7-6 and TRBJ2-3, reads GAGVSQSPRYKVTKRGQDVALRCDPISGHVSLYWYRQALGQGPEFLTYFNYEAQQDKSGLPNDRFSAERPEGSISTLTIQRTEQRDSAMYRCASSLRDRGDTQYFGPGTRLTVL.

This clone was found a few times. The chain employs TRBV19 and TRBJ1-2; weak D call: TRBD1 (5 bases). From germline, CDR1 is LNHDA and CDR2 SQIVND (reference sequence). The CDR3 length is 15 residues. Trimming took off 3 bases at V and 4 bases at J, with 15 bases between the two ends. The CDR3 bases are TGTGCCAGTAGTATCGCGGGGCCTAAGGGCTATGGCTACACCTTC. This codes for CASSIAGPKGYGYTF.

V gene TRBV18 combines with J gene TRBJ1-1; 7 positions agree with TRBD1. The CDR3 consists of 15 residues. The germline V gene encodes CDR1 KGHSH and CDR2 LQKENI. V lost 3 bases and J lost 3; bases outside the gene matches: 7. The CDR3, as DNA: TGTGCCAGCTCACCCCAAACAGGGGTGGACACTGAAGCTTTCTTT. Translating gives CASSPQTGVDTEAFF. Looking up the rest from reference TRBV18 and TRBJ1-1 gives the full variable domain: NAGVMQNPRHLVRRRGQEARLRCSPMKGHSHVYWYRQLPEEGLKFMVYLQKENIIDESGMPKERFSAEFPKEGPSILRIQQVVRGDSAAYFCASSPQTGVDTEAFFGQGTRLTVV.

Ten or more counts support this clone. This sequence joins TRBV19 and TRBJ1-1, with TRBD1 matching 7 bases. Germline lookup yields CDR1 LNHDA and CDR2 SQIVND (reference sequence). J lost 6 bases, V lost 5 bases, and 9 bases had no gene match. The CDR3 is 14 residues long. Written as DNA, the CDR3 is TGTGCCAGTAGTTCCCTAACAGGGGTGGCTGAAGCTTTCTTT. It specifies CASSSLTGVAEAFF.

The J gene is TRBJ2-1, the V gene TRBV5-4, with TRBD1 identical over 7 bases. This CDR3 comprises 15 residues. V was clipped by 0 bases and J by 4 bases; unmatched bases: 4. Germline V gene data show CDR1 as SGHNT and CDR2 as YYREEE (reference sequence). The CDR3 loop reads CASSLGTGPYNEQFF. The CDR3, as DNA: TGTGCCAGCAGCTTGGGGACAGGTCCGTACAATGAGCAGTTCTTC.

The rearrangement links TRBV10-3 to TRBJ2-2; D uncertain. The CDR3 consists of 14 residues. The ends were cut back, 0 bases at V and 2 bases at J, with 4 bases in the middle. The germline CDR1 and CDR2 sequences are ENHRY and SYGVKD. CDR3 coding DNA: TGTGCCATCAGTGAGTCTTTAAACACCGGGGAGCTGTTTTTT. Protein: CAISESLNTGELFF.

This clone has only a few counts. The chain joins TRBV27 to TRBJ1-1; TRBD1 is a possible D gene (5 bases). V lost 5 bases, J lost 3 bases, and 13 bases lay in between. The CDR3 has 14 residues. Per the germline V gene, CDR1 is MNHEY and CDR2 is SMNVEV (reference sequence). Written as DNA, the CDR3 is TGTGCCAGCAGTCCTGGATGGGGGGACACTGAAGCTTTCTTT. This codes for CASSPGWGDTEAFF.

V is TRBV5-1 and J is TRBJ2-2; D may be TRBD1 (5 bases). The CDR3 runs 14 residues. Germline values: CDR1 SGHRS, CDR2 YFSETQ. V was shortened by 4 bases and J by 4 bases, with 11 bases between the two germline ends. CDR3 bases: TGCGCCAGCAGCCCTCGACAGTCCACCGGGGAGCTGTTTTTT. Its protein is CASSPRQSTGELFF. Full variable domain (missing parts from reference TRBV5-1 and TRBJ2-2): KAGVTQTPRYLIKTRGQQVTLSCSPISGHRSVSWYQQTPGQGLQFLFEYFSETQRNKGNFPGRFSGRQFSNSRSEMNVSTLELGDSALYLCASSPRQSTGELFFGEGSRLTVL.

The chain employs TRBV5-1 and TRBJ1-1, with D possibly being TRBD1 (5 bases). Germline lookup yields CDR1 SGHRS and CDR2 YFSETQ. The CDR3 is made up of 16 amino acids. V lost 1 base, J lost 1 base, and 14 bases lay in between. The CDR3 DNA follows: TGCGCCAGCAGCTTGAACGGAGGGACTGGGAACACTGAAGCTTTCTTT. Protein sequence: CASSLNGGTGNTEAFF.

This clone was seen once. The genes are TRBV6-5 and TRBJ1-3, with D possibly matching TRBD1 (6 bases). Germline-derived CDR1 and CDR2 are MNHEY and SVGAGI. This CDR3 spans 15 amino acids. V lost 0 bases and J 2 bases, leaving 8 bases between the germline ends. The CDR3 nucleotides read TGTGCCAGCAGTTACTCGGGGGCAACTGGAAACACCATATATTTT. It translates to CASSYSGATGNTIYF.

This clone appeared a few times. The gene calls are TRBV5-4 and TRBJ2-1; 7 positions match TRBD2. The CDR3 extends over 15 amino acids. Germline V CDR1 and CDR2: SGHNT, YYREEE (reference sequence). J gave up 7 bases and V 2 bases, and 9 bases lay outside the gene matches. The CDR3 DNA is TGTGCCAGCAGCTTAAAGCGGGGCTCGAGGAATGAGCAGTTCTTC. This encodes CASSLKRGSRNEQFF.

V usage is TRBV2 and J usage is TRBJ2-7; D is possibly TRBD1 (5 bases). Per the germline V gene, CDR1 is SNHLY and CDR2 is FYNNEI. V shed 4 bases and J shed 4 bases, with 14 bases lying between them. The CDR3 runs to 14 residues. The CDR3 DNA reads as TGTGCCAGCAGTGTCCTTCAGGGCCCGTACGAGCAGTACTTC. Protein product: CASSVLQGPYEQYF.

The chain couples TRBV6-5 to TRBJ1-1; TRBD1 might be the D (5 bases). Germline CDR1 and CDR2: MNHEY and SVGAGI. The CDR3 runs to 13 residues. Trimming cost V 6 bases and J 2 bases, with 10 bases left between them. The CDR3 region is CASSLGENTEAFF. CDR3 bases: TGTGCCAGCAGCCTAGGGGAAAACACTGAAGCTTTCTTT.

The chain employs TRBV11-2 and TRBJ2-5; D is uncertain. Germline CDR1 reads SGHAT; CDR2 reads FQNNGV. The CDR3 extends over 14 amino acids. V gave up 3 bases and J gave up 2 bases, with 10 bases separating them. The CDR3 sequence is CASSFRFNQETQYF. CDR3 coding DNA: TGTGCCAGCAGCTTCAGGTTTAATCAAGAGACCCAGTACTTC.

CDR3 DNA sequence: TGTGCCTGGACCGAAGGTTGGGGGGGGACTGAAGCTTTCTTT. Encoded protein: CAWTEGWGGTEAFF. The chain couples TRBV30 to TRBJ1-1, with TRBD1 as a possible D gene (5 bases). V gave up 4 bases and J gave up 5 bases, with 17 bases separating them. Germline CDR1 is GTSNPN and CDR2 is SVGIG (reference sequence). The length of the CDR3 is 14 residues.

This chain joins TRBV6-5 and TRBJ1-1; TRBD1 is a possible D gene (5 bases). V dropped 6 bases and J dropped 4 bases, with 12 bases sitting between them. This CDR3 is 13 amino acids long. Per germline, CDR1 MNHEY and CDR2 SVGAGI. The CDR3 reads CASSPGRGTEAFF. DNA of the CDR3: TGTGCCAGCAGCCCAGGTAGGGGCACTGAAGCTTTCTTT.

This chain links TRBV5-8 with TRBJ2-1, with 12 nucleotides matching TRBD2. Germline values: CDR1 SGHTS, CDR2 YDEGEE. The CDR3 runs 18 residues. V lost 3 bases and J lost 0; bases outside the gene matches: 7. CDR3 protein: CASSYTSGGPISYNEQFF. The CDR3 DNA is TGTGCCAGCAGCTATACTAGCGGGGGGCCCATCTCCTACAATGAGCAGTTCTTC.

The chain combines TRBV2 with TRBJ2-5, with TRBD2 identical over 11 bases. The CDR3 has 14 amino acids. CDR1 and CDR2 (germline): SNHLY, FYNNEI. The V and J ends lost 6 bases and 5 bases, in that order; junction bases with no gene match: 5. CDR3 amino acids: CASRELAGVETQYF. The CDR3 DNA follows: TGTGCCAGCAGGGAACTAGCGGGGGTTGAGACCCAGTACTTC. Drawing the rest from reference TRBV2 and TRBJ2-5, the complete variable domain is EPEVTQTPSHQVTQMGQEVILRCVPISNHLYFYWYRQILGQKVEFLVSFYNNEISEKSEIFDDQFSVERPDGSNFTLKIRSTKLEDSAMYFCASRELAGVETQYFGPGTRLLVL.

The V and J genes are TRBV23-1 and TRBJ1-2; D not resolved. TRBV23-1 is labeled an ORF, and its function is uncertain. This CDR3 contains 13 residues. V was clipped by 2 bases and J by 2 bases, with 6 bases between them. CDR3 loop: CASSQPLNYGYTF. CDR3 in DNA: TGCGCCAGCAGTCAACCTTTGAACTATGGCTACACCTTC.

The chain is built from TRBV19 and TRBJ2-1; 14 bases fit TRBD2. With 0 bases clipped from V and 9 bases from J, the junction kept 1 base outside the gene matches. The CDR3 runs to 15 residues. Looked up from germline, CDR1 is LNHDA and CDR2 is SQIVND (reference sequence). Here the CDR3 reads CASSIEGLAGAEQFF. The CDR3 bases are TGTGCCAGTAGTATAGAGGGACTAGCGGGGGCTGAGCAGTTCTTC.

The V and J genes are TRBV4-1 and TRBJ2-2, with 11 nucleotides matching TRBD1. The CDR3 runs to 18 residues. CDR1 MGHRA and CDR2 YSYEKL come from the germline V gene. V lost 1 base, J lost 5 bases, and 9 bases stayed unmatched. The CDR3 loop reads CASSQVKAGQGVTGELFF. The DNA of the CDR3 is TGCGCCAGCAGCCAAGTAAAGGCGGGACAGGGGGTTACCGGGGAGCTGTTTTTT.

The chain uses TRBV29-1 and TRBJ2-3; 7 bases fit TRBD2. From germline, CDR1 is SQVTM and CDR2 ANQGSEA. The CDR3 totals 12 residues. The CDR3 bases are TGCTCCGGTGAATGGGGGGGGAATACGCAGTATTTT. The encoded protein is CSGEWGGNTQYF.

This clone was counted only a few times. The chain links TRBV5-8 to TRBJ2-1, with 14 bases lining up with TRBD2. The CDR3 sequence is 14 residues long. The ends lost 5 bases at V and 13 bases at J; junction bases unmatched: 8. Germline lookup yields CDR1 SGHTS and CDR2 YDEGEE. In DNA form, the CDR3 reads TGTGCCAGCAGTTACGGACTAGCGGGGGGCCGTCAGTTCTTC. Encoded protein: CASSYGLAGGRQFF.

The rearrangement uses TRBV5-1 and TRBJ1-2; 7 nucleotides agree with TRBD1. The CDR3 runs to 15 residues. V trimming: 4 bases; J trimming: 0 bases; junction bases outside the gene matches: 6. Germline V gene sequence: CDR1 SGHRS, CDR2 YFSETQ. The chain's CDR3 is CASSPGTETNYGYTF. The CDR3 coding sequence is TGCGCCAGCAGCCCGGGGACAGAAACTAACTATGGCTACACCTTC.

This clone was counted a few times. The V gene is TRBV30, the J gene TRBJ1-1; D is undetermined. CDR3 length equals 12 residues. Germline values: CDR1 GTSNPN, CDR2 SVGIG (reference sequence). Deletions cut 3 bases from V and 10 bases from J, with 15 bases between. The CDR3 spells CAWSSEPSGAFF. In nucleotides, the CDR3 is TGTGCCTGGAGCTCTGAGCCGAGCGGAGCTTTCTTT. The complete variable domain, with remaining parts taken from reference TRBV30 and TRBJ1-1, reads SQTIHQWPATLVQPVGSPLSLECTVEGTSNPNLYWYRQAAGRGLQLLFYSVGIGQISSEVPQNLSASRPQDRQFILSSKKLLLSDSGFYLCAWSSEPSGAFFGQGTRLTVV.

Comments on this clone: An end of the junction differs from the germline gene, which may be a read error. The chain couples TRBV4-3 to TRBJ2-7, with 8 bases that match TRBD1. The CDR3 runs to 12 residues. The germline gives CDR1 LGHNA, CDR2 YSLEER. CDR3 DNA sequence: TGCGCCAGCAGCCAGTACCCCAGGGGGCTGGGATTC. Translation: CASSQYPRGLGF.

This clone was detected only a few times. The chain recombines TRBV4-1 with TRBJ1-1; D remains unclear. V was cut by 0 bases and J by 1 base, with 15 bases left in between. CDR1 is MGHRA, CDR2 YSYEKL, per germline. The CDR3 spans 17 residues. The CDR3 bases are TGCGCCAGCAGCCAAGAGGGTGGGAGGACTAGGAACACTGAAGCTTTCTTT. It codes for CASSQEGGRTRNTEAFF.

This chain connects TRBV6-6 to TRBJ2-1, with 12 bases lining up with TRBD2. The CDR3 covers 15 residues. The germline V gene encodes CDR1 MNHNY and CDR2 SVGAGI (reference sequence). The V gene end was trimmed by 6 bases and the J gene end by 4 bases; junction bases not matched to a gene: 4. CDR3 region: CASSPLAGGYNEQFF. In nucleotides, the CDR3 is TGTGCCAGCAGCCCACTAGCGGGGGGTTACAATGAGCAGTTCTTC.

The gene calls are TRBV6-6 and TRBJ1-5, with 8 bases matching TRBD1. The CDR3 loop spans 15 amino acids. The trim removed 5 bases at V and 6 bases at J, leaving 9 bases unmatched. CDR1 is MNHNY, CDR2 SVGAGI, per germline (reference sequence). CDR3 amino acids: CASSPQGATRQPQHF. The DNA of the CDR3 is TGTGCCAGCAGTCCCCAGGGGGCAACGCGTCAGCCCCAGCATTTT.

This chain connects TRBV7-2 to TRBJ2-5; 7 bases line up with TRBD2. The junction had 6 bases not matched to a gene; V was cut back by 2 bases and J by 0 bases. CDR1 SGHTA and CDR2 FQGNSA come from the germline V gene. The CDR3 consists of 16 residues. The CDR3 DNA is TGTGCCAGCAGCTTATCGGGTAGCGGGTACCAAGAGACCCAGTACTTC. This translates into CASSLSGSGYQETQYF.